This T cell receptor beta chain was recorded in a study of blood T cell repertoires in COVID-19. Across the whole study: Collection of acute and convalescent COVID-19 samples took place in the United States, Italy and Spain.

Profiled with immunoSEQ multiplex PCR; TCRdb holds only in-frame clones, not every one. The repertoire holds more than 200,000 clones, over 75% seen once, with about 7.7% in the top ten. Germline V gene lookup returns CDR1 MDHEN and CDR2 SYDVKM. This CDR3 comprises 16 residues. J lost 5 bases, V lost 2 bases, and 7 bases had no gene match. The chain recombines TRBV28 with TRBJ1-1; 11 bases align to TRBD1. The sequenced sample was PBMCs or T cells enriched from blood (not recorded which). The TCR originated in a middle-aged woman with acute COVID-19. The CDR3 loop reads CASSLGQGARGTEAFF. DNA for the CDR3: TGTGCCAGCAGTTTAGGACAGGGGGCGAGAGGGACTGAAGCTTTCTTT.